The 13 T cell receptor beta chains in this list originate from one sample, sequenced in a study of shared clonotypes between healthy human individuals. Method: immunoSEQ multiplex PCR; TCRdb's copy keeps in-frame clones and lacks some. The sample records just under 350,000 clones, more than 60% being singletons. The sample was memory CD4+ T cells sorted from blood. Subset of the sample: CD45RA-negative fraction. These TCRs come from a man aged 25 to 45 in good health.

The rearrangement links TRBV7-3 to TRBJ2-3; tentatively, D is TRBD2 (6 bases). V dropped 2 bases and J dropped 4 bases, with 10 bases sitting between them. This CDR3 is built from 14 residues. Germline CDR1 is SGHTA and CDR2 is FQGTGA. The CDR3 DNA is TGTGCCAGCAGCTTAGGGGGGAGCTCAGATACGCAGTATTTT. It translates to CASSLGGSSDTQYF. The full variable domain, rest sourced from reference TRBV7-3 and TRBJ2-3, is GAGVSQTPSNKVTEKGKYVELRCDPISGHTALYWYRQSLGQGPEFLIYFQGTGAADDSGLPNDRFFAVRPEGSVSTLKIQRTERGDSAVYLCASSLGGSSDTQYFGPGTRLTVL.

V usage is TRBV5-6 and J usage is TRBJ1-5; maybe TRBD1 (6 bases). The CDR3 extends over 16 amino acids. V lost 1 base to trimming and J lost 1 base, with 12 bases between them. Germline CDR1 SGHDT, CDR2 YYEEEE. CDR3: CASSLSGGASNQPQHF. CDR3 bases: TGTGCCAGCAGCTTGTCTGGGGGCGCGAGCAATCAGCCCCAGCATTTT.

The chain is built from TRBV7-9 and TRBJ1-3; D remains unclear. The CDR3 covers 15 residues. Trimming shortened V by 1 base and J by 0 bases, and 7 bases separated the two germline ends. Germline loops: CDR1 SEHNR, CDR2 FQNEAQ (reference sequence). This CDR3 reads CASSLVGSSGNTIYF. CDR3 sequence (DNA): TGTGCCAGCAGCTTAGTAGGGAGCTCTGGAAACACCATATATTTT.

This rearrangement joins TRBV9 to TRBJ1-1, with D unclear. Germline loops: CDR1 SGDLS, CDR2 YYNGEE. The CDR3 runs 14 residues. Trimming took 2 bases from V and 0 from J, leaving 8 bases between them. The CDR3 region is CASSVGNLNTEAFF. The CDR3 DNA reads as TGTGCCAGCAGCGTTGGAAACTTGAACACTGAAGCTTTCTTT.

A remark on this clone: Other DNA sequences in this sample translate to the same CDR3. CDR3 DNA sequence: TGCGCCAGCAGCTTGGGTACAGGACTGAACACTGAAGCTTTCTTT. It encodes CASSLGTGLNTEAFF. The V and J genes are TRBV5-1 and TRBJ1-1, with a tentative D call TRBD1 (5 bases). Germline CDR1 is SGHRS and CDR2 is YFSETQ. Between the trimmed V and J ends, which lost 0 bases and 0 bases, there was a span of 9 bases. This CDR3 is built from 15 residues. The complete variable domain, with remaining parts taken from reference TRBV5-1 and TRBJ1-1, reads KAGVTQTPRYLIKTRGQQVTLSCSPISGHRSVSWYQQTPGQGLQFLFEYFSETQRNKGNFPGRFSGRQFSNSRSEMNVSTLELGDSALYLCASSLGTGLNTEAFFGQGTRLTVV.

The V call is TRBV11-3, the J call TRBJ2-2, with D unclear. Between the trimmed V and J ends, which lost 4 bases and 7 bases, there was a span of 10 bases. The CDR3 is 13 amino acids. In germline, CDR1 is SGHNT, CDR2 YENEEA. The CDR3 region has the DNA TGTGCCAGCAGCTCCACACAAGGCGGGGAGCTGTTTTTT. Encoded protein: CASSSTQGGELFF.

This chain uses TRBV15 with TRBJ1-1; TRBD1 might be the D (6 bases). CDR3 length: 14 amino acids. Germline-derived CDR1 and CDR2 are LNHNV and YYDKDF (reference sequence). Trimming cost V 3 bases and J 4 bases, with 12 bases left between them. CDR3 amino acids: CATSRRRGGTEAFF. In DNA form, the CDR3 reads TGTGCCACCAGCAGGAGGAGGGGGGGCACTGAAGCTTTCTTT.

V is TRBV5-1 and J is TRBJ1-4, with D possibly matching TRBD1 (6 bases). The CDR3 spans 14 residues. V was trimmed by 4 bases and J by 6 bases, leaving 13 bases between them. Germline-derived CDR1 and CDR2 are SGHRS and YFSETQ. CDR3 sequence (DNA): TGCGCCAGCAGCGGCAGGGGACTCCATGAAAAACTGTTTTTT. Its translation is CASSGRGLHEKLFF.

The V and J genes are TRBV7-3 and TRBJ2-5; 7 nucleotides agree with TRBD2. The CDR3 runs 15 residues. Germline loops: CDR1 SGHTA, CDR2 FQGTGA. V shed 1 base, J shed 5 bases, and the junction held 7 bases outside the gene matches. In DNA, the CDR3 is TGTGCCAGCAGCTTAAATGGCGGGGGAGGGGAGACCCAGTACTTC. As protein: CASSLNGGGGETQYF.

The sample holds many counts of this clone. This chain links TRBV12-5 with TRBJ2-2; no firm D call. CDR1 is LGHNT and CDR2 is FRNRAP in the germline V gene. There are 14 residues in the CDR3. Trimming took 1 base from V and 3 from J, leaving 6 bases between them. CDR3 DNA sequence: TGTGCTAGTGGTTTGGCAGGAGACACCGGGGAGCTGTTTTTT. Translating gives CASGLAGDTGELFF.

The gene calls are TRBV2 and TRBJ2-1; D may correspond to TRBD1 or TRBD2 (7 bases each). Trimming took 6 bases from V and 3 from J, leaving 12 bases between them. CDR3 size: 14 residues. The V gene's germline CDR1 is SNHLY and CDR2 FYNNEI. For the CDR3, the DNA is TGTGCCAGCAGGCAGGGGGGGGGCTACAATGAGCAGTTCTTC. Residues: CASRQGGGYNEQFF.

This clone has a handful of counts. CDR3 sequence: CASTNLFGGNTEAFF. CDR3 bases: TGTGCCAGCACTAATTTGTTTGGAGGGAACACTGAAGCTTTCTTT. The V and J genes are TRBV28 and TRBJ1-1; unclear D gene. Trimming stripped 7 bases from V and 1 base from J, with 16 bases between. The CDR3 length is 15 residues. Germline loops: CDR1 MDHEN, CDR2 SYDVKM.

The CDR3 DNA sequence: TGTGCCAGCAGTTACGACCTAGCGGGAGGTTATGAGCAGTTCTTC. Amino acid sequence: CASSYDLAGGYEQFF. The chain recombines TRBV6-5 with TRBJ2-1, with TRBD2 matching 11 bases. The CDR3 has 15 residues. Germline values: CDR1 MNHEY, CDR2 SVGAGI. V dropped 2 bases and J dropped 8; count of bases not matched to a gene: 5.